This T cell receptor (beta chain) was identified during a study of cytomegalovirus exposure and HLA in healthy donors. General study points: Rarity held for most TCR sequences, but there were some public TCRs that occurred in many donors. The study flagged around 150 TCR beta chains as cytomegalovirus-associated.

With respect to this clone: The target antigen is unknown.

Libraries were prepared by immunoSEQ multiplex PCR; TCRdb keeps only in-frame clonotypes and omits some of them. In the table there are 120,000 to 150,000 clones, approximately 90% of which are singletons. It was the approximately 130-subject validation cohort, separate from the approximately 690-subject first cohort, to which the donors belonged. Germline V gene lookup returns CDR1 SGHVS and CDR2 FNYEAQ. The CDR3 has 19 amino acids. V was pared by 5 bases and J by 7 bases, with 20 bases of the junction left unmatched. Sequencing was carried out using PBMCs. The V gene is TRBV7-6, the J gene TRBJ1-4; 9 nucleotides align to TRBD1. This TCR was recovered from a man aged 18 to 29 in good health and CMV-seronegative. This CDR3 is CASSPDPRTGVRRSEKLFF. Written as DNA, the CDR3 is TGTGCCAGCAGCCCCGACCCCCGGACAGGGGTACGTAGGAGTGAAAAACTGTTTTTT.